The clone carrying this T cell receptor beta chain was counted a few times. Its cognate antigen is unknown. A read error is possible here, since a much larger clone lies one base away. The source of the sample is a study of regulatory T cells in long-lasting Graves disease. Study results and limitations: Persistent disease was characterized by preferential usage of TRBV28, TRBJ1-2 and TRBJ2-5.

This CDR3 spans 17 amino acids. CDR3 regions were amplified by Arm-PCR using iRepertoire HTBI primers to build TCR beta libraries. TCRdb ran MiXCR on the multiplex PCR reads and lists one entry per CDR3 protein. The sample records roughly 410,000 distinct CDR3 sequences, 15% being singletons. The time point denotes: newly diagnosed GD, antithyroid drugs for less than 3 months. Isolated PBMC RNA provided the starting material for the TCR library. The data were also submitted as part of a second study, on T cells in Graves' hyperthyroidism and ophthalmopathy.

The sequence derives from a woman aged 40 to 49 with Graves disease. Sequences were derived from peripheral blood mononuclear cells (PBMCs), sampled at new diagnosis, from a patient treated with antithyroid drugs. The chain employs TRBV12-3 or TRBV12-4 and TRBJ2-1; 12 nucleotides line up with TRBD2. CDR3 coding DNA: TGTGCCAGCAGTTTTGCTAGCGGGAGGGGCGTCGACAATGAGCAGCTCTTC. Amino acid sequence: CASSFASGRGVDNEQLF.